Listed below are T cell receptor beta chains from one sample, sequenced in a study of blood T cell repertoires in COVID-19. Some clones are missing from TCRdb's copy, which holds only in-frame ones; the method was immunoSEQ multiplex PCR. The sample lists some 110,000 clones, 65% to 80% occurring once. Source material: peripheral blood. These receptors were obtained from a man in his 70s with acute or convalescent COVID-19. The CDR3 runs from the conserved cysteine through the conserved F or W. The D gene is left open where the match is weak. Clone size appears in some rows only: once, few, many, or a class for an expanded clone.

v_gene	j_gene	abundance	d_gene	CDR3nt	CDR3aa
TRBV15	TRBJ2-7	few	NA	TGTGCCACCAGCAGAGATTCGCGCTACGAGCAGTACTTC	CATSRDSRYEQYF
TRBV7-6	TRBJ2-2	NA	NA	TGTGCCAGCAGCCAGGGGGGTAGCGGAAACACCGGGGAGCTGTTTTTT	CASSQGGSGNTGELFF
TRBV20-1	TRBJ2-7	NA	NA	TGCAGTGCTGGAGCCAGACAGGAGCAGTACTTC	CSAGARQEQYF
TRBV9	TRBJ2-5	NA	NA	TGTGCCAGCAGCACCCACCCACCTAATTACAGGGAGTCAGAGACCCAGTACTTC	CASSTHPPNYRESETQYF
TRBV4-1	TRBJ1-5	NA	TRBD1	TGCGCCAGCAGCCATCCCGGACAGGGCGGTCAGCCCCAGCATTTT	CASSHPGQGGQPQHF
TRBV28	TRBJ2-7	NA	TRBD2	TGTGCCAGCAGTCCGACCATTTTAGCGGGGCCCCCCTACGAGCAGTACTTC	CASSPTILAGPPYEQYF
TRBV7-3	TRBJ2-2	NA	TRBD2	TGTGCCACCCGGGGACTAGCGGGAGAAACCGGGGAGCTGTTTTTT	CATRGLAGETGELFF
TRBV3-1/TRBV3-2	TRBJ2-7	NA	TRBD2	TGTGCCAGCAGCCGAGGGACTAGTGGATACGAGCAGTACTTC	CASSRGTSGYEQYF
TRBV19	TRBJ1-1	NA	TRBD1	TGTGCCAGTAGTATTTATGAGACAGGGACAGCTTTCTTT	CASSIYETGTAFF
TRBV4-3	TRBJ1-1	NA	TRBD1	TGCGCCAGCAGCCAAGGGCGGACAGGGCGGACTGAAGCTTTCTTT	CASSQGRTGRTEAFF
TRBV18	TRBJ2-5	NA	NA	TGTGCCAGCTCACCAAGTCCGGGGAACCAAGAGACCCAGTACTTC	CASSPSPGNQETQYF
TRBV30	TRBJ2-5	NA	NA	TGTGCCTGGGACCAAGGGGGAGAGACCCAGTACTTC	CAWDQGGETQYF
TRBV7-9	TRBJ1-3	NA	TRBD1	TGTGCCAGCAGCTTAGCTCCCCCCGGACAGGGGTCTGGAAACACCATATATTTT	CASSLAPPGQGSGNTIYF
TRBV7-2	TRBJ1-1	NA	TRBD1	TGTGCCAGCAGCAATGTAATGGACAGGGCGGCTTTCTTT	CASSNVMDRAAFF
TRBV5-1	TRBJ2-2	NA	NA	TGCGCCAGCATAGGACTATCAAACACCGGGGAGCTGTTTTTT	CASIGLSNTGELFF
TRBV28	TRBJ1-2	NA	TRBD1	TGTGCCAGCTCGATTAGGGGGCTAGATGGCTACACCTTC	CASSIRGLDGYTF
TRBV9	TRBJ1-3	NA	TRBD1	TGTGCCAGCAGCCCCTCTGGGACAGACGGAAACACCATATATTTT	CASSPSGTDGNTIYF
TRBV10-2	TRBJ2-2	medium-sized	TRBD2	TGCGCCAGCAGTGAGGCTAGCGGTACGGCTGGGGAGCTGTTTTTT	CASSEASGTAGELFF
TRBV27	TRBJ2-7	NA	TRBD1	TGTGCCAGCAGTTTAGGGACAGGAGGAGGCTACGAGCAGTACTTC	CASSLGTGGGYEQYF
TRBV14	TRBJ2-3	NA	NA	TGTGCCAGCAGCCGAACCCTAGCCGTAGATACGCAGTATTTT	CASSRTLAVDTQYF
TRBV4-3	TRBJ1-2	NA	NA	TGCGCCAGCAGCCAAGGCATGGCTCAACCCTATGGCTACACCTTC	CASSQGMAQPYGYTF
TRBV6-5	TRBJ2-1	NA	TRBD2	TGTGCCAGCAGTTACTGGACTAGCGGGAAGACTGAGCAGTTCTTC	CASSYWTSGKTEQFF
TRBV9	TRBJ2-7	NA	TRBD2	TGTGCCAGCAGCTCTCTAGCGGGAAACTCCTACGAGCAGTACTTC	CASSSLAGNSYEQYF
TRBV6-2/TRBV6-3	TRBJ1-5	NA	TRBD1	TGTGCCAGCAGCCGGACAGGGTGGCGTCAGCCCCAGCATTTT	CASSRTGWRQPQHF
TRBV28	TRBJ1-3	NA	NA	TGTGCCAGCAGTATGCCGGACGGGGCGGGGGGCACCATATATTTT	CASSMPDGAGGTIYF
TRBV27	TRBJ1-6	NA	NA	TGTGCCAGCCAAGCCGGGACACCTAATTCACCCCTCCACTTT	CASQAGTPNSPLHF
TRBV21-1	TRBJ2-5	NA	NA	TGTGCCAGCAGCAAAGAAAGGACTAGGAAAGAGACCCAGTACTTC	CASSKERTRKETQYF
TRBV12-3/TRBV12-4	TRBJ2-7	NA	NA	TGTGCCAGCAGCCTCAGGGACTCCTACGAGCAGTACTTC	CASSLRDSYEQYF
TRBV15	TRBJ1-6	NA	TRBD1	TGTGCCACCAGCAGAGATCGAGACAGGGATGGTTGGTATAATTCACCCCTCCACTTT	CATSRDRDRDGWYNSPLHF
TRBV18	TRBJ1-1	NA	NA	TGTGCCAGCTCCGAACAGTTCATGAACACTGAAGCTTTCTTT	CASSEQFMNTEAFF
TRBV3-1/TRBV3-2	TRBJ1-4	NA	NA	TGTGCCAGCAGCCAAACGGATGAAAAACTGTTTTTT	CASSQTDEKLFF
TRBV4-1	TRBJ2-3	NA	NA	TGCGCCAGCAGCGATTTGACTCCTCCGGCGGATACGCAGTATTTT	CASSDLTPPADTQYF
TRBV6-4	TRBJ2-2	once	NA	TGTGCCAGCAGTCAATCGGGGACCGGGGAGCTGTTTTTT	CASSQSGTGELFF
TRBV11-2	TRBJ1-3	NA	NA	TGTGCCAGCAGCTTAGACGGAGCCGGAAACACCATATATTTT	CASSLDGAGNTIYF
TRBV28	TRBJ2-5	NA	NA	TGTGCCAGCAGTTTTGAAGCGGAAGAGACCCAGTACTTC	CASSFEAEETQYF
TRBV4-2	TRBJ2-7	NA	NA	TGTGCCAGCAGCCAACTGGAACAGTTTACCTACGAGCAGTACTTC	CASSQLEQFTYEQYF
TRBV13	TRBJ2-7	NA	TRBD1	TGTGCCAGCAGCCTTTCCGGGACAGCGGCCTCCTACGAGCAGTACTTC	CASSLSGTAASYEQYF
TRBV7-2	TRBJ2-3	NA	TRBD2	TGTGCCAGCAGCTTATTTATCCGGACTAGCGGATCAGATACGCAGTATTTT	CASSLFIRTSGSDTQYF
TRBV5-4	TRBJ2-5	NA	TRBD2	TGTGCCAGCAGCTTGACTAGCGGGAGGAGTGAACAAGAGACCCAGTACTTC	CASSLTSGRSEQETQYF
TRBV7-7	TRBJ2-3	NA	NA	TGTGCCAGCAGCCTAATCGGGGGTAGCACAGATACGCAGTATTTT	CASSLIGGSTDTQYF